The 24 T cell receptor beta chains below come from one sample, sequenced in a study of blood T cell repertoires in COVID-19 (dated by TCRdb to about 2020). Preparation of the library involved the immunoSEQ multiplex PCR assay. TCRdb's version of the immuneACCESS table is confined to in-frame rearrangements and falls short of the full clone set. An unresolved V gene accounts for under half of the shortfall where checked; the remainder is of unknown origin. This sample is represented by almost 250,000 clones; around 89% of them were singletons. Around 4% of the sample comes from the top ten. Sequenced input: PBMCs or T cells enriched from blood (not recorded which). The receptor set was obtained from a woman aged 30 to 39 who had recovered from COVID-19.

This clone was seen a single time. V gene TRBV2 combines with J gene TRBJ1-2; 8 bases fit TRBD1. The ends lost 2 bases at V and 4 bases at J; junction bases unmatched: 3. This CDR3 has 14 residues. Germline values: CDR1 SNHLY, CDR2 FYNNEI. The CDR3 here is CASSEQGTGYGYTF. The CDR3 DNA follows: TGTGCCAGCAGTGAACAAGGGACAGGCTATGGCTACACCTTC.

The chain combines TRBV18 with TRBJ1-1; 11 bases fit TRBD1. Germline CDR1 KGHSH, CDR2 LQKENI. The ends lost 1 base at V and 4 bases at J; junction bases unmatched: 11. The CDR3 has 18 amino acids. CDR3 amino acids: CASSPRIPGQGVSTEAFF. In DNA form, the CDR3 reads TGTGCCAGCTCACCACGAATTCCGGGACAGGGGGTGAGCACTGAAGCTTTCTTT. The variable domain in full, with the rest retrieved from reference TRBV18 and TRBJ1-1, is NAGVMQNPRHLVRRRGQEARLRCSPMKGHSHVYWYRQLPEEGLKFMVYLQKENIIDESGMPKERFSAEFPKEGPSILRIQQVVRGDSAAYFCASSPRIPGQGVSTEAFFGQGTRLTVV.

The chain has TRBV4-2 and TRBJ2-2; 9 bases match TRBD1. The length of the CDR3 is 17 residues. V lost 4 bases, J lost 7 bases, and 13 bases stayed unmatched. Germline V gene lookup returns CDR1 LGHNA and CDR2 YNFKEQ. As DNA, the CDR3 is TGTGCCAGCAGCCTCACTCAGGACAGGGGCAATGGCGGGGAGCTGTTTTTT. Protein product: CASSLTQDRGNGGELFF.

The chain recombines TRBV28 with TRBJ1-2; D is unresolved. The germline gives CDR1 MDHEN, CDR2 SYDVKM. Trimming pared 6 bases from V and 9 bases from J, leaving 17 bases between. The CDR3 spans 13 residues. CDR3 residues: CASRPAKGGRYTF. The CDR3 DNA is TGTGCCAGCAGGCCGGCAAAAGGAGGTCGCTACACCTTC.

This clone has a single count. The gene calls are TRBV18 and TRBJ2-5; D unresolved. CDR1 is KGHSH and CDR2 is LQKENI in the germline V gene. This CDR3 is 17 amino acids long. The V and J ends lost 3 bases and 5 bases respectively, with 22 bases between them. CDR3 residues: CASSPPSRVPTGETQYF. The CDR3 coding sequence is TGTGCCAGCTCACCGCCGAGCCGGGTCCCCACTGGGGAGACCCAGTACTTC. The variable domain in full, with the rest retrieved from reference TRBV18 and TRBJ2-5, is NAGVMQNPRHLVRRRGQEARLRCSPMKGHSHVYWYRQLPEEGLKFMVYLQKENIIDESGMPKERFSAEFPKEGPSILRIQQVVRGDSAAYFCASSPPSRVPTGETQYFGPGTRLLVL.

This chain uses TRBV15 with TRBJ1-2; D not resolved. The CDR3 totals 16 residues. Trimming removed 1 base at V and 6 bases at J, with 18 bases between. CDR1 is LNHNV, CDR2 YYDKDF, per germline (reference sequence). CDR3 in amino acids: CATSRGFRDGPNGYTF. The CDR3 nucleotides are TGTGCCACCAGCAGAGGATTCCGGGATGGCCCGAATGGCTACACCTTC.

The V call is TRBV7-3, the J call TRBJ2-1; D perhaps matches TRBD2 (6 bases). Germline values: CDR1 SGHTA, CDR2 FQGTGA. There are 19 residues in the CDR3. V was trimmed by 5 bases and J by 8 bases, leaving 31 bases between them. In DNA, the CDR3 is TGTGCCAGCAGCGTGAGGGACGGGAAGGCGACTAGTACCTCCGATGAGCAGTTCTTC. Encoded protein: CASSVRDGKATSTSDEQFF.

The gene calls are TRBV3-1 (or the pseudogene TRBV3-2) and TRBJ1-1; TRBD1 agrees at 8 bases. Per germline, CDR1 LGHDT and CDR2 YNNKEL (reference sequence). V lost 4 bases, J lost 5 bases, and 6 bases stayed unmatched. The CDR3 is 14 residues long. The CDR3: CASSLGQGMTEAFF. CDR3 nucleotide sequence: TGTGCCAGCAGCCTAGGACAGGGAATGACTGAAGCTTTCTTT.

This CDR3 reads CASSLGIGGYEQYF. The CDR3 nucleotides are TGTGCCAGCAGCTTAGGAATAGGGGGCTACGAGCAGTACTTC. This chain connects TRBV7-2 to TRBJ2-7; the D gene is possibly TRBD1 (6 bases). Germline V gene data show CDR1 as SGHTA and CDR2 as FQGNSA. With 1 base removed from V and 3 bases from J, the gap between germline ends came to 10 bases. The CDR3 sequence is 14 residues long.

The V and J genes are TRBV30 and TRBJ2-7; 12 bases line up with TRBD2. Per germline, CDR1 GTSNPN and CDR2 SVGIG (reference sequence). The CDR3 is made up of 13 amino acids. With 5 bases clipped from V and 6 bases from J, the junction kept 5 bases outside the gene matches. The CDR3 DNA is TGTGCCTGGGCTAGCGGGAGGGTGTTCGAGCAGTACTTC. It codes for CAWASGRVFEQYF.

V usage is TRBV4-3 and J usage is TRBJ2-2, with D possibly TRBD1 on 5 matching bases. The CDR3 loop spans 15 amino acids. Trimming pared 0 bases from V and 6 bases from J, leaving 11 bases between. Germline lookup yields CDR1 LGHNA and CDR2 YSLEER. The chain's CDR3 is CASSQDYAGSGELFF. DNA for the CDR3: TGCGCCAGCAGCCAAGATTACGCAGGGTCCGGGGAGCTGTTTTTT.

The chain joins TRBV2 to TRBJ1-5; 10 bases match TRBD1. Germline V gene lookup returns CDR1 SNHLY and CDR2 FYNNEI. The J segment lost 6 bases and the V segment lost 5 bases, leaving 7 bases of the junction unmatched. The CDR3 consists of 15 residues. CDR3 nucleotides: TGTGCCAGCAGTCGGGACAGGGGTTCGGGTCAGCCCCAGCATTTT. Protein sequence: CASSRDRGSGQPQHF.

The genes are TRBV4-1 and TRBJ2-1, with TRBD2 as a possible D gene (6 bases). This CDR3 spans 14 amino acids. V was clipped by 2 bases and J by 7 bases, with 12 bases between them. The germline CDR1 and CDR2 sequences are MGHRA and YSYEKL. The CDR3 region is CASSQYDRENEQFF. The CDR3 bases are TGCGCCAGCAGCCAATATGACCGGGAGAATGAGCAGTTCTTC.

Here the CDR3 DNA reads TGTGCCAGCAGGGCCACCGGGACAGGGGGCACCGGGGAGCTGTTTTTT. As protein: CASRATGTGGTGELFF. The rearrangement uses TRBV11-3 and TRBJ2-2; 11 bases map to TRBD1. Germline-derived CDR1 and CDR2 are SGHNT and YENEEA. The CDR3 totals 16 residues. J gave up 4 bases and V 6 bases, and 7 bases lay outside the gene matches.

The J gene is TRBJ1-2, the V gene TRBV6-5; 7 nucleotides line up with TRBD1. Germline V gene data show CDR1 as MNHEY and CDR2 as SVGAGI. J was trimmed by 5 bases and V by 6 bases; bases with no gene match: 9. This CDR3 spans 14 amino acids. The DNA for the CDR3 is TGTGCCAGCAGACAGACAGGGCGGTGGTATGGCTACACCTTC. Its translation is CASRQTGRWYGYTF.

As for this clone: Within the sample, other DNA sequences also encode this same CDR3. The chain recombines TRBV27 with TRBJ1-1; possible D gene TRBD1, 6 bases. The V gene lost 4 bases and the J gene lost 0 bases, with 6 bases spanning the gap. The CDR3 has 13 amino acids. Germline-derived CDR1 and CDR2 are MNHEY and SMNVEV (reference sequence). As DNA, the CDR3 is TGTGCCAGCAGTTGGGGGCTGAACACTGAAGCTTTCTTT. Translating it yields CASSWGLNTEAFF.

This chain uses TRBV5-6 with TRBJ1-4; no clear D. Germline lookup yields CDR1 SGHDT and CDR2 YYEEEE. V was trimmed by 1 base and J by 5 bases, leaving 9 bases between them. CDR3 size: 14 residues. Written as DNA, the CDR3 is TGTGCCAGCAGCTTGTCTCCTGTGAATGAAAAACTGTTTTTT. Translating gives CASSLSPVNEKLFF. The full variable domain, completed using reference TRBV5-6 and TRBJ1-4, is DAGVTQSPTHLIKTRGQQVTLRCSPKSGHDTVSWYQQALGQGPQFIFQYYEEEERQRGNFPDRFSGHQFPNYSSELNVNALLLGDSALYLCASSLSPVNEKLFFGSGTQLSVL.

This chain joins TRBV27 and TRBJ2-7; perhaps TRBD1 as D (6 bases). In germline, CDR1 is MNHEY, CDR2 SMNVEV (reference sequence). V lost 2 bases and J lost 2, with 13 bases in between. The CDR3 is made up of 15 amino acids. CDR3: CASSLGGYRAYEQYF. CDR3 in DNA: TGTGCCAGCAGTTTAGGTGGGTACAGGGCCTACGAGCAGTACTTC.

In nucleotides, the CDR3 is TGCGCCAGCAGCCAAGATCATGTAGCGGGAGTAATAATGAATACGCAGTATTTT. It translates to CASSQDHVAGVIMNTQYF. The rearrangement joins TRBV4-3 to TRBJ2-3, with 9 nucleotides matching TRBD2. Germline V CDR1 and CDR2: LGHNA, YSLEER. The CDR3 length is 18 residues. V trimming: 0 bases; J trimming: 7 bases; junction bases outside the gene matches: 14.

The gene calls are TRBV6-1 and TRBJ1-5; D possibly corresponds to TRBD1 (5 bases). Germline-derived CDR1 and CDR2 are MNHNS and SASEGT. V was shortened by 2 bases and J by 4 bases, with 21 bases between the two germline ends. The CDR3 extends over 18 amino acids. DNA for the CDR3: TGTGCCAGCAGTGAACACGGGCAAGGGGCGGGGCTAAATCAGCCCCAGCATTTT. It encodes CASSEHGQGAGLNQPQHF.

This chain links TRBV28 with TRBJ1-5, with D possibly being TRBD1 (5 bases). Trimming took 3 bases from V and 8 from J, leaving 20 bases between them. Germline CDR1 MDHEN, CDR2 SYDVKM. This CDR3 spans 16 amino acids. The CDR3 loop reads CASSFLTGREGKPQHF. CDR3 sequence (DNA): TGTGCCAGCAGTTTTCTTACGGGCAGGGAAGGTAAGCCCCAGCATTTT. The variable domain in full, completed from reference TRBV28 and TRBJ1-5, reads DVKVTQSSRYLVKRTGEKVFLECVQDMDHENMFWYRQDPGLGLRLIYFSYDVKMKEKGDIPEGYSVSREKKERFSLILESASTNQTSMYLCASSFLTGREGKPQHFGDGTRLSIL.

This clone was observed a single time. The chain uses TRBV5-1 and TRBJ2-1; TRBD2 matches at 8 bases. Germline V gives CDR1 SGHRS, CDR2 YFSETQ. The CDR3 totals 15 residues. The V gene end was trimmed by 0 bases and the J gene end by 8 bases; junction bases not matched to a gene: 7. The CDR3 DNA follows: TGCGCCAGCAGCTTGGAACTAGCGGCACTATATGAGCAGTTCTTC. It is translated as CASSLELAALYEQFF.

The CDR3 bases are TGCAGTGCTAGTCGGGAGAGGGTAGCGGGAGGAGTGAGCCACGGAATAGATACGCAGTATTTT. Translating gives CSASRERVAGGVSHGIDTQYF. The chain carries TRBV20-1 and TRBJ2-3; 10 positions agree with TRBD2. The germline gives CDR1 DFQATT, CDR2 SNEGSKA (reference sequence). The J segment lost 5 bases and the V segment lost 3 bases, leaving 26 bases of the junction unmatched. There are 21 residues in the CDR3.

This rearrangement joins TRBV9 to TRBJ2-1, with 10 bases matching TRBD2. This CDR3 is built from 18 residues. The junction had 11 bases not matched to a gene; V was cut back by 0 bases and J by 5 bases. The V gene's germline CDR1 is SGDLS and CDR2 YYNGEE. DNA for the CDR3: TGTGCCAGCAGCGTAGGGCTAGCGGGGGCAAGCATCCACAATGAGCAGTTCTTC. Its translation: CASSVGLAGASIHNEQFF. Complete variable domain (other parts from reference TRBV9 and TRBJ2-1): DSGVTQTPKHLITATGQRVTLRCSPRSGDLSVYWYQQSLDQGLQFLIQYYNGEERAKGNILERFSAQQFPDLHSELNLSSLELGDSALYFCASSVGLAGASIHNEQFFGPGTRLTVL.